The 21 T cell receptor beta chains below all came from one sample that was sequenced in a study of blood T cell repertoires in COVID-19. Sequenced by immunoSEQ multiplex PCR; TCRdb stores in-frame clones only, minus some. The sample shows about 140,000 clones, approximately 84% of them seen only once. The specimen was peripheral blood. Source of these receptors: a human donor in a cohort sampled during active COVID-19.

The chain joins TRBV19 to TRBJ2-2; TRBD1 is a possible D gene (6 bases). V was clipped by 5 bases and J by 2 bases, with 15 bases between them. Per the germline V gene, CDR1 is LNHDA and CDR2 is SQIVND (reference sequence). The length of the CDR3 is 16 residues. This CDR3 reads CASSVSGTHNTGELFF. CDR3 DNA: TGTGCCAGTAGTGTCTCCGGGACACATAACACCGGGGAGCTGTTTTTT.

This chain uses TRBV28 with TRBJ1-4; a weak D match, TRBD1 (6 bases). The V gene lost 5 bases and the J gene lost 4 bases, with 14 bases spanning the gap. There are 15 residues in the CDR3. Germline V lookup: CDR1 MDHEN, CDR2 SYDVKM. CDR3 region: CASSTGSRSNEKLFF. The CDR3 region has the DNA TGTGCCAGCAGTACAGGGTCTCGTAGTAATGAAAAACTGTTTTTT.

The table lists this clone with a count of one. The rearrangement joins TRBV5-4 to TRBJ2-3; D is ambiguous. This CDR3 has 16 amino acids. V was pared by 0 bases and J by 1 base, with 12 bases between. Germline V gives CDR1 SGHNT, CDR2 YYREEE (reference sequence). CDR3 DNA sequence: TGTGCCAGCAGCTTGGTGGCGAGTGGAGGCACAGATACGCAGTATTTT. Residues: CASSLVASGGTDTQYF.

The chain links TRBV6-5 to TRBJ2-1; weak D call: TRBD1 (6 bases). CDR1 MNHEY and CDR2 SVGAGI come from the germline V gene. V was trimmed by 4 bases and J by 3 bases, leaving 16 bases between them. The CDR3 covers 16 residues. CDR3 in amino acids: CASSFGTSGGYNEQFF. The CDR3 DNA follows: TGTGCCAGCAGTTTCGGGACATCCGGAGGCTACAATGAGCAGTTCTTC.

CDR3 bases: TGTGCCAGCAGTAGACAGTTGGAGAACATTCAGTACTTC. Amino acid sequence: CASSRQLENIQYF. The chain links TRBV2 to TRBJ2-4; possible D gene TRBD1, 5 bases. The CDR3 consists of 13 residues. The germline V gene has CDR1 SNHLY and CDR2 FYNNEI. Trimming removed 5 bases at V and 7 bases at J, with 12 bases between.

This chain joins TRBV5-6 and TRBJ1-4; TRBD1 matches 10 bases. From germline, CDR1 is SGHDT and CDR2 YYEEEE. Trimming removed 3 bases from V and 5 bases from J; junction bases left unmatched: 4. The CDR3 loop spans 15 amino acids. In DNA, the CDR3 is TGTGCCAGCAGCTCACCGGGACAGGGGAATGAAAAACTGTTTTTT. Protein: CASSSPGQGNEKLFF.

The chain carries TRBV19 and TRBJ1-4; no clear D. V dropped 4 bases and J dropped 5 bases, with 14 bases sitting between them. The CDR3 loop spans 15 amino acids. Germline V CDR1 and CDR2: LNHDA, SQIVND (reference sequence). CDR3 amino acids: CASSNGRTRNEKLFF. In DNA form, the CDR3 reads TGTGCCAGTAGTAATGGGAGGACCCGAAATGAAAAACTGTTTTTT.

The chain joins TRBV20-1 to TRBJ2-3; 15 bases are shared with TRBD2. Germline V gene lookup returns CDR1 DFQATT and CDR2 SNEGSKA (reference sequence). V trimming: 3 bases; J trimming: 4 bases; junction bases outside the gene matches: 5. The CDR3 extends over 16 amino acids. The chain's CDR3 is CSASAGLAGGADTQYF. The CDR3 coding sequence is TGCAGTGCTAGTGCCGGACTAGCGGGAGGGGCAGATACGCAGTATTTT.

J is TRBJ1-4 and V is TRBV19; TRBD1 might be the D (6 bases). V was shortened by 6 bases and J by 6 bases, with 14 bases between the two germline ends. Germline-derived CDR1 and CDR2 are LNHDA and SQIVND (reference sequence). The CDR3 runs to 14 residues. The CDR3 nucleotides read TGTGCCAGTAGAGTGGGGGCAGGGGATGAAAAACTGTTTTTT. Residues: CASRVGAGDEKLFF. Drawing the rest from reference TRBV19 and TRBJ1-4, the complete variable domain is DGGITQSPKYLFRKEGQNVTLSCEQNLNHDAMYWYRQDPGQGLRLIYYSQIVNDFQKGDIAEGYSVSREKKESFPLTVTSAQKNPTAFYLCASRVGAGDEKLFFGSGTQLSVL.

Comment on this clone: Other nucleotide sequences in the sample specify the same CDR3. The CDR3 is CASSPGGMNTEAFF. DNA for the CDR3: TGTGCCAGCTCCCCGGGGGGGATGAACACTGAAGCTTTCTTT. The chain recombines TRBV18 with TRBJ1-1; D is perhaps TRBD1 (5 bases). This CDR3 contains 14 residues. Germline values: CDR1 KGHSH, CDR2 LQKENI. V was trimmed by 6 bases and J by 0 bases, leaving 11 bases between them.

The V call is TRBV2, the J call TRBJ1-6; 11 nucleotides align to TRBD1. From germline, CDR1 is SNHLY and CDR2 FYNNEI. The CDR3 consists of 18 residues. The junction had 6 bases not matched to a gene; V was cut back by 1 base and J by 4 bases. The CDR3 DNA sequence: TGTGCCAGCAGTGAAGTCGGACAGGGGGCTAGGTATAATTCACCCCTCCACTTT. Protein: CASSEVGQGARYNSPLHF.

In DNA, the CDR3 is TGCGCCAGCAGGGAGGATAAGACGCAGTATTTT. Amino acid sequence: CASREDKTQYF. The rearrangement joins TRBV5-1 to TRBJ2-3, with D perhaps matching TRBD2 (5 bases). V was trimmed by 5 bases and J by 9 bases, leaving 10 bases between them. Germline V gives CDR1 SGHRS, CDR2 YFSETQ. The CDR3 spans 11 residues.

This clone was counted a few times. The CDR3 protein is CASSLLETTNEKLFF. DNA of the CDR3: TGTGCCAGCAGTCTCCTGGAGACAACTAATGAAAAACTGTTTTTT. The V and J genes are TRBV2 and TRBJ1-4, with D uncertain. Germline CDR1 and CDR2: SNHLY and FYNNEI. Trimming took off 5 bases at V and 0 bases at J, with 10 bases between the two ends. The length of the CDR3 is 15 residues.

The genes are TRBV7-3 and TRBJ2-5; D is perhaps TRBD2 (6 bases). With 5 bases removed from V and 4 bases from J, the gap between germline ends came to 17 bases. The CDR3 extends over 15 amino acids. Germline CDR1 and CDR2: SGHTA and FQGTGA. CDR3 DNA: TGTGCCAGCAGCCTGCAGGACGGGAGAGGAGAGACCCAGTACTTC. Its protein is CASSLQDGRGETQYF.

The chain carries TRBV5-4 and TRBJ2-1; 7 positions match TRBD2. The CDR3 consists of 15 residues. V was pared by 1 base and J by 6 bases, with 7 bases of the junction left unmatched. CDR1 SGHNT and CDR2 YYREEE come from the germline V gene (reference sequence). The CDR3 nucleotides read TGTGCCAGCAGCTTGAATCTAGCGGAGACCAATGAGCAGTTCTTC. It yields the protein CASSLNLAETNEQFF.

The chain carries TRBV6-5 and TRBJ2-3; 9 bases are shared with TRBD2. Germline V gene lookup returns CDR1 MNHEY and CDR2 SVGAGI. The CDR3 is 14 residues long. Unmatched junction bases numbered 5, after V lost 7 bases and J lost 3 bases. CDR3 coding DNA: TGTGCCAGCACCGCGGGGGGGAGGACAGATACGCAGTATTTT. Protein sequence: CASTAGGRTDTQYF.

The chain is built from TRBV28 and TRBJ2-3; tentative D call: TRBD1 (6 bases). The CDR3 spans 13 residues. The germline CDR1 and CDR2 sequences are MDHEN and SYDVKM. Trimming removed 4 bases from V and 6 bases from J, with 11 bases in between. CDR3 amino acids: CASSSPRGDTQYF. The CDR3 DNA follows: TGTGCCAGCAGTTCACCCAGGGGTGATACGCAGTATTTT.

The chain combines TRBV24-1 with TRBJ2-7, with 8 bases that match TRBD1. The V segment lost 3 bases and the J segment 9 bases; nucleotides outside the gene matches: 3. The CDR3 is made up of 12 amino acids. Germline values: CDR1 KGHDR, CDR2 SFDVKD. The DNA for the CDR3 is TGTGCCACCAGTGATCCCACAGGGGGGCAGTACTTC. Encoded protein: CATSDPTGGQYF.

The J gene is TRBJ1-1, the V gene TRBV4-1, with 7 bases that match TRBD1. V lost 3 bases, J lost 2 bases, and 9 bases stayed unmatched. Per germline, CDR1 MGHRA and CDR2 YSYEKL. The CDR3 is made up of 16 amino acids. The CDR3 DNA sequence: TGCGCCAGCAGCCAGGCTGGGACAGCCCCAAACACTGAAGCTTTCTTT. This codes for CASSQAGTAPNTEAFF.

The chain carries TRBV29-1 and TRBJ1-2; D not certain. This CDR3 spans 11 amino acids. The germline V gene has CDR1 SQVTM and CDR2 ANQGSEA. Trimming took off 5 bases at V and 8 bases at J, with 12 bases between the two ends. The CDR3 is CSVRLETGYTF. CDR3 bases: TGCAGCGTTCGTCTAGAGACCGGCTACACCTTC.

V is TRBV2 and J is TRBJ1-2, with D perhaps matching TRBD1 (5 bases). This CDR3 is 14 amino acids long. Between the trimmed V and J ends, which lost 7 bases and 1 base, there was a span of 13 bases. CDR1 and CDR2 (germline): SNHLY, FYNNEI. CDR3 region: CASNLDSLNYGYTF. Here the CDR3 DNA reads TGTGCCAGCAACCTCGACAGCCTTAACTATGGCTACACCTTC.